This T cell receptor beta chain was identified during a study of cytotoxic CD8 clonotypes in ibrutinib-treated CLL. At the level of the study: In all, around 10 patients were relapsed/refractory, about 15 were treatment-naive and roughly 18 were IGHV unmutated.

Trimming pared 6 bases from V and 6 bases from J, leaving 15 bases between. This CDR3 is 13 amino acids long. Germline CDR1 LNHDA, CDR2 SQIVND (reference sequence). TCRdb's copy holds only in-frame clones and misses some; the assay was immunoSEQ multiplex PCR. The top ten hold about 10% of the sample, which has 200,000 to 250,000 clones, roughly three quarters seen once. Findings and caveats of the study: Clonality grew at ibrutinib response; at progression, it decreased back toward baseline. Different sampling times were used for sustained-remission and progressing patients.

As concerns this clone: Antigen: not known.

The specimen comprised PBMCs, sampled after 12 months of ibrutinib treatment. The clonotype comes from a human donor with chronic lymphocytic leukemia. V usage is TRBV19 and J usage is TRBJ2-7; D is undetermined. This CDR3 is CASRPLGLPEQYF. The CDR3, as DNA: TGTGCCAGTAGACCACTGGGGTTGCCCGAGCAGTACTTC. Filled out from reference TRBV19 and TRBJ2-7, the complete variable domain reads DGGITQSPKYLFRKEGQNVTLSCEQNLNHDAMYWYRQDPGQGLRLIYYSQIVNDFQKGDIAEGYSVSREKKESFPLTVTSAQKNPTAFYLCASRPLGLPEQYFGPGTRLTVT.